What follows is one T cell receptor beta chain and its context. Which antigen it targets is not known. Base-call qualities are not available, and no considerably larger clone is one nucleotide away. The immunoSEQ Assay, a bias-controlled multiplex PCR, was used to amplify TCRbeta CDR3 regions from genomic DNA. In the authors' own workflow: Within the assay, amplification of reference gene primers was used to estimate how many nucleated cells each sample contained. To quantify the absolute abundance of each unique TCRbeta CDR3 rearrangement, sequence reads were collapsed and filtered. For each sample, productive Simpson clonality was calculated as the square root of Simpson's diversity index over productive rearrangements. TCRdb obtained this table from immuneACCESS and retained in-frame rearrangements with V and J assigned. These tables miss some clones; where compared with another copy, unresolved V genes account for less than half of the shortfall, and the remainder is unexplained. That table gives V, J and clone size, and the DNA gave D and trimming. The sample yields about 390,000 clones; approximately 87% were counted once. The ten largest account for around 10% of the sample.

These data are taken from a study of blood T cell repertoires in COVID-19 (dated by TCRdb to the early 2020s). Study-level background: Samples from collaborators originated in the United States, Italy and Spain and spanned both the acute and convalescent phases of COVID-19. Samples were obtained from the ongoing ImmuneRACE study (first 160 participants) and from over a thousand subjects provided by 6 global collaborators. A freely available public database, intended as a resource for researchers studying the immune response to SARS-CoV-2, is where the repertoires were released. Deeply sampled blood TCRbeta repertoires from subjects exposed to, actively infected with, or recovered from COVID-19 were included in the dataset. Where available, HLA class I and class II types were obtained from metadata supplied by the sample provider rather than from assay-based typing. A de-identified subject ID, COVID-19 status, age in years and sex were almost always included in the sample metadata. The material from the prospective study consisted of cDNA or gDNA derived from T cells, B-cell-depleted T cells, or PBMCs. Overall results and qualifications from the work: How much clinical and demographic metadata was included differed by source and by participant, and the metadata was provided uncurated.

From the germline V gene, CDR1 is SQVTM and CDR2 is ANQGSEA. V is trimmed back by 8 bases and J by 10 bases, and the junction contains 7 bases that no gene match accounts for. The CDR3 numbers 11 residues from cysteine through phenylalanine. Kept here is only the CDR3 DNA, which spans 33 bases and is read in frame from base 1. Participants in the prospective study were aged roughly 18 to 100 years, lived in 20 to 25 United States geographic areas, and enrolled through a virtual design. To assign participants to cohorts, the prospective study relied on clinical history that participants themselves reported in a screening survey and a study questionnaire. Recovered participants in ImmuneRACE Cohort 3 were defined by two consecutive negative NP/OP PCR tests, clearance by a healthcare professional, or resolution of symptoms. Each participant in the prospective study had whole blood, serum and a nasopharyngeal or oropharyngeal swab collected by mobile phlebotomists. Participants in the prospective study had the option to provide additional blood draws and questionnaires over an approximately two-month period. Prospective study blood samples were shipped either frozen or at room temperature before DNA extraction.

Sample: PBMCs or T cells enriched from blood (not recorded which). This chain joins TRBV29-1 to TRBJ2-1; TRBD1 lines up with 8 middle nucleotides. The receptor's source is a woman in her fifties or sixties who had recovered from COVID-19. The nucleotides are TGCAGCACTGGACAGGGCATAGAGCAGTTCTTC. The translation is CSTGQGIEQFF.